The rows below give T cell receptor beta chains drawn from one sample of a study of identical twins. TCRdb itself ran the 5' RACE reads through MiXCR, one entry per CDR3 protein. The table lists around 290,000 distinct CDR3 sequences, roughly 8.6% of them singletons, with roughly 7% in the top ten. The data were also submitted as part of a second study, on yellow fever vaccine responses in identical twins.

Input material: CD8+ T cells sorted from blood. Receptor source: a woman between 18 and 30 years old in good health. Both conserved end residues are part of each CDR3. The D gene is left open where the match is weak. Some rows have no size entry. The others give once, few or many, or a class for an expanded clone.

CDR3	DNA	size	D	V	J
CSATGRYNEQFF	TGCAGTGCTACCGGGAGGTACAATGAGCAGTTCTTC	.	TRBD2	TRBV20-1	TRBJ2-1
CASSSTGTSGYEQYF	TGTGCCAGCAGCTCAACCGGGACTAGCGGTTACGAGCAGTACTTC	once	TRBD2	TRBV7-9	TRBJ2-7
CAISGEPLRPGELFF	TGTGCCATCAGTGGGGAGCCTTTAAGACCCGGGGAGCTGTTTTTT	many	.	TRBV10-3	TRBJ2-2
CASEGQPYTGELFF	TGTGCCAGCGAGGGACAGCCATACACCGGGGAGCTGTTTTTT	few	TRBD1	TRBV27	TRBJ2-2
CASSYRDPKSNEQFF	TGTGCCAGCAGCTACCGGGACCCAAAGAGCAATGAGCAGTTCTTC	few	.	TRBV5-5	TRBJ2-1
CASSLKYTDTQYF	TGCGCCAGCAGTCTCAAATACACAGATACGCAGTATTTT	.	.	TRBV10-2	TRBJ2-3
CASSLASGYDEQYF	TGTGCCAGCAGCTTAGCTAGCGGGTATGACGAGCAGTACTTC	few	TRBD2	TRBV7-9	TRBJ2-7
CASNIPLTTGHERSPLHF	TGTGCCAGCAATATACCACTCACTACGGGACACGAAAGGTCACCCCTCCACTTT	many	.	TRBV27	TRBJ1-6
CASSLIASGHEQYF	TGTGCCAGCAGTTTAATCGCTAGCGGCCACGAGCAGTACTTC	.	TRBD2	TRBV12-3/TRBV12-4	TRBJ2-7
CASSMWIGTSGRAEEDTQYF	TGTGCCAGTAGTATGTGGATCGGGACTAGCGGGAGGGCCGAGGAAGATACGCAGTATTTT	.	TRBD2	TRBV19	TRBJ2-3
CASSSTNMNTEAFF	TGTGCCAGCAGCAGCACAAACATGAACACTGAAGCTTTCTTT	few	.	TRBV6-2/TRBV6-3	TRBJ1-1
CSARDGPGGDQYF	TGCAGTGCTAGAGATGGCCCCGGGGGGGATCAGTACTTC	.	TRBD2	TRBV20-1	TRBJ2-4
CASLSLNYEQYF	TGTGCCAGCCTATCTTTAAACTACGAGCAGTACTTC	.	.	TRBV28	TRBJ2-7
CSAEVTVLSGVLFF	TGCAGCGCCGAAGTAACAGTTTTGTCAGGCGTGCTGTTTTTT	.	.	TRBV29-1	TRBJ2-2
CASSPGQGHEKLFF	TGTGCCAGCAGTCCGGGACAGGGACACGAAAAACTGTTTTTT	few	TRBD1	TRBV27	TRBJ1-4
CASSQDTSGRLGEQYF	TGCGCCAGCAGCCAGGATACTAGCGGGAGATTGGGCGAGCAGTACTTC	few	TRBD2	TRBV4-3	TRBJ2-7
CASSLISSYEQYF	TGTGCCAGCAGCTTAATTAGCTCCTACGAGCAGTACTTC	many	.	TRBV11-2	TRBJ2-7
CASSDLDGLGNEQYF	TGTGCCAGCAGTGACCTCGACGGGTTAGGGAACGAGCAGTACTTC	.	.	TRBV6-1	TRBJ2-7
CASSPLAGEETQYF	TGTGCCAGCAGCCCACTAGCGGGAGAAGAGACCCAGTACTTC	.	TRBD2	TRBV14	TRBJ2-5
CSVSLDRLYEQYF	TGCAGCGTTTCCCTCGACAGGCTCTACGAGCAGTACTTC	many	.	TRBV29-1	TRBJ2-7
CSVELYSGANVLTF	TGCAGCGTTGAATTGTACTCTGGGGCCAACGTCCTGACTTTC	.	.	TRBV29-1	TRBJ2-6
CSARELTGVYEQYF	TGCAGTGCTAGAGAACTGACAGGGGTTTACGAGCAGTACTTC	.	TRBD1	TRBV20-1	TRBJ2-7